Following are 22 T cell receptor beta chains from one sample sequenced in a study of blood T cell repertoires in COVID-19. Measured with immunoSEQ multiplex PCR; TCRdb has only the in-frame clones, and not every one. The sample includes 400,000 to 450,000 clones, roughly 90% of them seen just once. The specimen was peripheral blood. These receptors were collected from a woman between 40 and 55 years old with COVID-19, enrolled during active disease.

This clone was seen ten or more times. This chain uses TRBV28 with TRBJ1-6; 8 bases fit TRBD1. This CDR3 is 14 amino acids long. The germline CDR1 and CDR2 sequences are MDHEN and SYDVKM. V gave up 5 bases and J gave up 7 bases; unmatched junction bases: 4. CDR3: CASSPTGENSPLHF. Here the CDR3 DNA reads TGTGCCAGCAGTCCGACAGGGGAGAATTCACCCCTCCACTTT.

This clone was found once. The chain combines TRBV18 with TRBJ1-1; a weak D match, TRBD1 (6 bases). Germline CDR1 and CDR2: KGHSH and LQKENI. V was clipped by 3 bases and J by 5 bases, with 16 bases between them. There are 15 residues in the CDR3. In nucleotides, the CDR3 is TGTGCCAGCTCACCTTCGACAGGCGAGGGGACTGAAGCTTTCTTT. This encodes CASSPSTGEGTEAFF.

This chain joins TRBV28 and TRBJ1-4; 7 bases line up with TRBD1. Germline assignment: CDR1 MDHEN and CDR2 SYDVKM. The junction had 10 bases not matched to a gene; V was cut back by 5 bases and J by 7 bases. This CDR3 has 15 amino acids. This chain's CDR3 is CASSLAQGVSEKLFF. The CDR3 DNA is TGTGCCAGCAGTCTCGCCCAGGGGGTGAGTGAAAAACTGTTTTTT. The entire variable domain, with the rest obtained from reference TRBV28 and TRBJ1-4, is as follows: DVKVTQSSRYLVKRTGEKVFLECVQDMDHENMFWYRQDPGLGLRLIYFSYDVKMKEKGDIPEGYSVSREKKERFSLILESASTNQTSMYLCASSLAQGVSEKLFFGSGTQLSVL.

This clone has a handful of counts. The genes are TRBV19 and TRBJ2-2; D gene ambiguous. V dropped 6 bases and J dropped 0 bases, with 14 bases sitting between them. Germline V CDR1 and CDR2: LNHDA, SQIVND (reference sequence). The CDR3 has 16 amino acids. CDR3 amino acids: CASSYQARPNTGELFF. The CDR3 DNA is TGTGCCAGTAGCTACCAGGCGCGCCCGAACACCGGGGAGCTGTTTTTT.

The chain uses TRBV19 and TRBJ2-7, with 7 bases that match TRBD2. CDR3 length: 13 residues. V lost 7 bases, J lost 6 bases, and 9 bases stayed unmatched. CDR1 LNHDA and CDR2 SQIVND come from the germline V gene (reference sequence). CDR3 loop: CASTASGIGEQYF. In nucleotides, the CDR3 is TGTGCCAGTACCGCCAGCGGGATCGGCGAGCAGTACTTC.

The chain uses TRBV4-1 and TRBJ2-5; TRBD2 agrees at 7 bases. This CDR3 spans 14 amino acids. V gave up 1 base and J gave up 1 base; unmatched junction bases: 0. CDR1 MGHRA and CDR2 YSYEKL come from the germline V gene. CDR3 sequence (DNA): TGCGCCAGCAGCCAAGGGGAGGGCCAAGAGACCCAGTACTTC. Translating it yields CASSQGEGQETQYF.

This clone was detected once. This chain joins TRBV10-3 and TRBJ2-7; 7 bases match TRBD1. The trim removed 2 bases at V and 2 bases at J, leaving 15 bases unmatched. The V gene's germline CDR1 is ENHRY and CDR2 SYGVKD. This CDR3 is built from 18 residues. CDR3 residues: CAISERVGIGTDPYEQYF. In DNA, the CDR3 is TGTGCCATCAGTGAGCGTGTGGGAATAGGGACAGATCCCTACGAGCAGTACTTC.

The V gene is TRBV2, the J gene TRBJ1-5; 9 nucleotides align to TRBD1. V gave up 5 bases and J gave up 2 bases; unmatched junction bases: 7. The CDR3 totals 16 residues. Germline lookup yields CDR1 SNHLY and CDR2 FYNNEI. CDR3 bases: TGTGCCAGCAGTAGAGCGGGACAGGGAGGCAATCAGCCCCAGCATTTT. It is translated as CASSRAGQGGNQPQHF.

This clone has just a few counts. The chain links TRBV2 to TRBJ1-1, with 9 bases aligning to TRBD1. Per germline, CDR1 SNHLY and CDR2 FYNNEI. CDR3 length: 14 residues. With V trimmed by 6 bases and J by 4 bases, 6 bases remained unmatched. In DNA form, the CDR3 reads TGTGCCAGCAGACTGGGGACAGGGTTCACTGAAGCTTTCTTT. Amino acids: CASRLGTGFTEAFF.

This clone has only one observation. V and J are TRBV5-4 and TRBJ1-2; the match to TRBD1 covers 9 bases. The V and J ends lost 4 bases and 0 bases, in that order; junction bases with no gene match: 4. The length of the CDR3 is 15 residues. Per the germline V gene, CDR1 is SGHNT and CDR2 is YYREEE (reference sequence). The DNA for the CDR3 is TGTGCCAGCAGCCTGACAGGGGGGGCTAACTATGGCTACACCTTC. This codes for CASSLTGGANYGYTF. The full variable domain, in which reference TRBV5-4 and TRBJ1-2 provide the parts outside the CDR3, is ETGVTQSPTHLIKTRGQQVTLRCSSQSGHNTVSWYQQALGQGPQFIFQYYREEENGRGNFPPRFSGLQFPNYSSELNVNALELDDSALYLCASSLTGGANYGYTFGSGTRLTVV.

The chain links TRBV7-2 to TRBJ1-1; tentative D call: TRBD1 (6 bases). V lost 4 bases to trimming and J lost 2 bases, with 11 bases between them. This CDR3 has 14 residues. CDR1 and CDR2 (germline): SGHTA, FQGNSA. The CDR3 region is CASSSRGANTEAFF. The CDR3 DNA sequence: TGTGCCAGCAGCTCCCGGGGGGCCAACACTGAAGCTTTCTTT.

The rearrangement links TRBV9 to TRBJ2-7; D is ambiguous. Germline V lookup: CDR1 SGDLS, CDR2 YYNGEE. CDR3 size: 16 residues. V lost 0 bases to trimming and J lost 3 bases, with 16 bases between them. DNA of the CDR3: TGTGCCAGCAGCGTAGGTCCCTTCGACACGCACTACGAGCAGTACTTC. Translated: CASSVGPFDTHYEQYF.

This clone showed up just once. The V gene is TRBV27, the J gene TRBJ2-2, with D possibly TRBD1 on 6 matching bases. Germline V gene data show CDR1 as MNHEY and CDR2 as SMNVEV (reference sequence). The CDR3 covers 14 residues. The germline V and J ends were trimmed by 8 bases and 2 bases, with 12 bases remaining between them. DNA of the CDR3: TGTGCCAGCTCCCCACAGGGAAACACCGGGGAGCTGTTTTTT. It codes for CASSPQGNTGELFF.

The chain recombines TRBV28 with TRBJ1-5; the D is unclear. Trimming cost V 2 bases and J 3 bases, with 8 bases left between them. Germline assignment: CDR1 MDHEN and CDR2 SYDVKM. The CDR3 length is 14 residues. As DNA, the CDR3 is TGTGCCAGCAGTTTAGTACAGATCAATCAGCCCCAGCATTTT. Protein sequence: CASSLVQINQPQHF.

The chain carries TRBV7-2 and TRBJ2-2, with 9 bases identical to TRBD2. J lost 6 bases, V lost 6 bases, and 8 bases had no gene match. In germline, CDR1 is SGHTA, CDR2 FQGNSA. The CDR3 has 15 amino acids. The CDR3 nucleotides read TGTGCCAGCAGTTCCTACGGGACTAGCTCCGGGGAGCTGTTTTTT. This gives the protein CASSSYGTSSGELFF.

This chain links TRBV19 with TRBJ1-2; D is unclear. The V and J ends lost 4 bases and 6 bases respectively, with 12 bases between them. CDR1 and CDR2 from the germline V gene are LNHDA and SQIVND (reference sequence). This CDR3 comprises 13 residues. The CDR3 region has the DNA TGTGCCAGTAGTACCATGGGCCTGGATGGCTACACCTTC. It codes for CASSTMGLDGYTF.

This clone showed up just once. The rearrangement uses TRBV27 and TRBJ1-1; 7 bases match TRBD1. Germline assignment: CDR1 MNHEY and CDR2 SMNVEV (reference sequence). The CDR3 has 14 amino acids. V lost 4 bases, J lost 1 base, and 3 bases stayed unmatched. CDR3 loop: CASSSQGGNTEAFF. The CDR3, as DNA: TGTGCCAGCAGTTCGCAGGGGGGGAACACTGAAGCTTTCTTT.

The rearrangement links TRBV4-3 to TRBJ1-2, with 10 bases that match TRBD1. V lost 4 bases, J lost 6 bases, and 8 bases stayed unmatched. This CDR3 region has 15 residues. The germline gives CDR1 LGHNA, CDR2 YSLEER. CDR3 sequence (DNA): TGCGCCAGCAGCCCGGGCCCTGACAGGGGGCATGGCTACACCTTC. Translation gives CASSPGPDRGHGYTF.

The rearrangement links TRBV6-6 to TRBJ2-2; D not certain. The CDR3 runs 13 residues. V was trimmed by 0 bases and J by 4 bases, leaving 3 bases between them. Germline CDR1 is MNHNY and CDR2 is SVGAGI (reference sequence). CDR3 sequence reads: CASSYSSTGELFF. CDR3 DNA: TGTGCCAGCAGTTACTCGAGCACCGGGGAGCTGTTTTTT.

The V gene is TRBV28, the J gene TRBJ2-2, with D uncertain. CDR1 MDHEN and CDR2 SYDVKM come from the germline V gene. This CDR3 has 14 amino acids. The germline V and J ends were trimmed by 5 bases and 3 bases, with 10 bases remaining between them. This CDR3 is CASSTLRYTGELFF. The CDR3 bases are TGTGCCAGCAGTACCCTGAGGTACACCGGGGAGCTGTTTTTT. Full variable domain (missing parts from reference TRBV28 and TRBJ2-2): DVKVTQSSRYLVKRTGEKVFLECVQDMDHENMFWYRQDPGLGLRLIYFSYDVKMKEKGDIPEGYSVSREKKERFSLILESASTNQTSMYLCASSTLRYTGELFFGEGSRLTVL.

In its sample, this clone was seen once. The chain couples TRBV6-6 to TRBJ2-7; a weak D match, TRBD2 (6 bases). The V end was cut by 7 bases, the J end by 3 bases, with 16 bases between. The CDR3 runs to 14 residues. Germline V gene sequence: CDR1 MNHNY, CDR2 SVGAGI (reference sequence). CDR3 sequence reads: CASNHAGSDYEQYF. The CDR3 region has the DNA TGTGCCAGCAACCACGCGGGGTCTGACTACGAGCAGTACTTC.

This clone was detected only once. V is TRBV5-1 and J is TRBJ2-6; a weak D match, TRBD2 (5 bases). Germline loops: CDR1 SGHRS, CDR2 YFSETQ. V dropped 0 bases and J dropped 1 base, with 8 bases sitting between them. This CDR3 comprises 16 residues. CDR3 nucleotide sequence: TGCGCCAGCAGCTTGGATCGGGGATCTGGGGCCAACGTCCTGACTTTC. It translates to CASSLDRGSGANVLTF.